This TCR beta chain was captured in a study of T cell changes during pregnancy in multiple sclerosis. The method was immunoSEQ multiplex PCR; TCRdb's version includes in-frame clones alone and lacks a portion of them. The sample has around 40,000 clones, 92% seen once. The CDR3 spans 12 residues. V shed 10 bases and J shed 4 bases, with 10 bases lying between them. Germline assignment: CDR1 SGHAT and CDR2 FQNNGV. The gene calls are TRBV11-2 and TRBJ2-2, with no clear D. The sequence came from a female donor with multiple sclerosis, enrolled in a pregnancy study. The sequenced sample was CD4+ T cells from peripheral blood mononuclear cells, obtained in the third trimester of pregnancy. CDR3 region: CATAGSTGELFF. The CDR3 nucleotides are TGTGCCACAGCAGGAAGCACCGGGGAGCTGTTTTTT. The full variable domain, completed using reference TRBV11-2 and TRBJ2-2, is EAGVAQSPRYKIIEKRQSVAFWCNPISGHATLYWYQQILGQGPKLLIQFQNNGVVDDSQLPKDRFSAERLKGVDSTLKIQPAKLEDSAVYLCATAGSTGELFFGEGSRLTVL.